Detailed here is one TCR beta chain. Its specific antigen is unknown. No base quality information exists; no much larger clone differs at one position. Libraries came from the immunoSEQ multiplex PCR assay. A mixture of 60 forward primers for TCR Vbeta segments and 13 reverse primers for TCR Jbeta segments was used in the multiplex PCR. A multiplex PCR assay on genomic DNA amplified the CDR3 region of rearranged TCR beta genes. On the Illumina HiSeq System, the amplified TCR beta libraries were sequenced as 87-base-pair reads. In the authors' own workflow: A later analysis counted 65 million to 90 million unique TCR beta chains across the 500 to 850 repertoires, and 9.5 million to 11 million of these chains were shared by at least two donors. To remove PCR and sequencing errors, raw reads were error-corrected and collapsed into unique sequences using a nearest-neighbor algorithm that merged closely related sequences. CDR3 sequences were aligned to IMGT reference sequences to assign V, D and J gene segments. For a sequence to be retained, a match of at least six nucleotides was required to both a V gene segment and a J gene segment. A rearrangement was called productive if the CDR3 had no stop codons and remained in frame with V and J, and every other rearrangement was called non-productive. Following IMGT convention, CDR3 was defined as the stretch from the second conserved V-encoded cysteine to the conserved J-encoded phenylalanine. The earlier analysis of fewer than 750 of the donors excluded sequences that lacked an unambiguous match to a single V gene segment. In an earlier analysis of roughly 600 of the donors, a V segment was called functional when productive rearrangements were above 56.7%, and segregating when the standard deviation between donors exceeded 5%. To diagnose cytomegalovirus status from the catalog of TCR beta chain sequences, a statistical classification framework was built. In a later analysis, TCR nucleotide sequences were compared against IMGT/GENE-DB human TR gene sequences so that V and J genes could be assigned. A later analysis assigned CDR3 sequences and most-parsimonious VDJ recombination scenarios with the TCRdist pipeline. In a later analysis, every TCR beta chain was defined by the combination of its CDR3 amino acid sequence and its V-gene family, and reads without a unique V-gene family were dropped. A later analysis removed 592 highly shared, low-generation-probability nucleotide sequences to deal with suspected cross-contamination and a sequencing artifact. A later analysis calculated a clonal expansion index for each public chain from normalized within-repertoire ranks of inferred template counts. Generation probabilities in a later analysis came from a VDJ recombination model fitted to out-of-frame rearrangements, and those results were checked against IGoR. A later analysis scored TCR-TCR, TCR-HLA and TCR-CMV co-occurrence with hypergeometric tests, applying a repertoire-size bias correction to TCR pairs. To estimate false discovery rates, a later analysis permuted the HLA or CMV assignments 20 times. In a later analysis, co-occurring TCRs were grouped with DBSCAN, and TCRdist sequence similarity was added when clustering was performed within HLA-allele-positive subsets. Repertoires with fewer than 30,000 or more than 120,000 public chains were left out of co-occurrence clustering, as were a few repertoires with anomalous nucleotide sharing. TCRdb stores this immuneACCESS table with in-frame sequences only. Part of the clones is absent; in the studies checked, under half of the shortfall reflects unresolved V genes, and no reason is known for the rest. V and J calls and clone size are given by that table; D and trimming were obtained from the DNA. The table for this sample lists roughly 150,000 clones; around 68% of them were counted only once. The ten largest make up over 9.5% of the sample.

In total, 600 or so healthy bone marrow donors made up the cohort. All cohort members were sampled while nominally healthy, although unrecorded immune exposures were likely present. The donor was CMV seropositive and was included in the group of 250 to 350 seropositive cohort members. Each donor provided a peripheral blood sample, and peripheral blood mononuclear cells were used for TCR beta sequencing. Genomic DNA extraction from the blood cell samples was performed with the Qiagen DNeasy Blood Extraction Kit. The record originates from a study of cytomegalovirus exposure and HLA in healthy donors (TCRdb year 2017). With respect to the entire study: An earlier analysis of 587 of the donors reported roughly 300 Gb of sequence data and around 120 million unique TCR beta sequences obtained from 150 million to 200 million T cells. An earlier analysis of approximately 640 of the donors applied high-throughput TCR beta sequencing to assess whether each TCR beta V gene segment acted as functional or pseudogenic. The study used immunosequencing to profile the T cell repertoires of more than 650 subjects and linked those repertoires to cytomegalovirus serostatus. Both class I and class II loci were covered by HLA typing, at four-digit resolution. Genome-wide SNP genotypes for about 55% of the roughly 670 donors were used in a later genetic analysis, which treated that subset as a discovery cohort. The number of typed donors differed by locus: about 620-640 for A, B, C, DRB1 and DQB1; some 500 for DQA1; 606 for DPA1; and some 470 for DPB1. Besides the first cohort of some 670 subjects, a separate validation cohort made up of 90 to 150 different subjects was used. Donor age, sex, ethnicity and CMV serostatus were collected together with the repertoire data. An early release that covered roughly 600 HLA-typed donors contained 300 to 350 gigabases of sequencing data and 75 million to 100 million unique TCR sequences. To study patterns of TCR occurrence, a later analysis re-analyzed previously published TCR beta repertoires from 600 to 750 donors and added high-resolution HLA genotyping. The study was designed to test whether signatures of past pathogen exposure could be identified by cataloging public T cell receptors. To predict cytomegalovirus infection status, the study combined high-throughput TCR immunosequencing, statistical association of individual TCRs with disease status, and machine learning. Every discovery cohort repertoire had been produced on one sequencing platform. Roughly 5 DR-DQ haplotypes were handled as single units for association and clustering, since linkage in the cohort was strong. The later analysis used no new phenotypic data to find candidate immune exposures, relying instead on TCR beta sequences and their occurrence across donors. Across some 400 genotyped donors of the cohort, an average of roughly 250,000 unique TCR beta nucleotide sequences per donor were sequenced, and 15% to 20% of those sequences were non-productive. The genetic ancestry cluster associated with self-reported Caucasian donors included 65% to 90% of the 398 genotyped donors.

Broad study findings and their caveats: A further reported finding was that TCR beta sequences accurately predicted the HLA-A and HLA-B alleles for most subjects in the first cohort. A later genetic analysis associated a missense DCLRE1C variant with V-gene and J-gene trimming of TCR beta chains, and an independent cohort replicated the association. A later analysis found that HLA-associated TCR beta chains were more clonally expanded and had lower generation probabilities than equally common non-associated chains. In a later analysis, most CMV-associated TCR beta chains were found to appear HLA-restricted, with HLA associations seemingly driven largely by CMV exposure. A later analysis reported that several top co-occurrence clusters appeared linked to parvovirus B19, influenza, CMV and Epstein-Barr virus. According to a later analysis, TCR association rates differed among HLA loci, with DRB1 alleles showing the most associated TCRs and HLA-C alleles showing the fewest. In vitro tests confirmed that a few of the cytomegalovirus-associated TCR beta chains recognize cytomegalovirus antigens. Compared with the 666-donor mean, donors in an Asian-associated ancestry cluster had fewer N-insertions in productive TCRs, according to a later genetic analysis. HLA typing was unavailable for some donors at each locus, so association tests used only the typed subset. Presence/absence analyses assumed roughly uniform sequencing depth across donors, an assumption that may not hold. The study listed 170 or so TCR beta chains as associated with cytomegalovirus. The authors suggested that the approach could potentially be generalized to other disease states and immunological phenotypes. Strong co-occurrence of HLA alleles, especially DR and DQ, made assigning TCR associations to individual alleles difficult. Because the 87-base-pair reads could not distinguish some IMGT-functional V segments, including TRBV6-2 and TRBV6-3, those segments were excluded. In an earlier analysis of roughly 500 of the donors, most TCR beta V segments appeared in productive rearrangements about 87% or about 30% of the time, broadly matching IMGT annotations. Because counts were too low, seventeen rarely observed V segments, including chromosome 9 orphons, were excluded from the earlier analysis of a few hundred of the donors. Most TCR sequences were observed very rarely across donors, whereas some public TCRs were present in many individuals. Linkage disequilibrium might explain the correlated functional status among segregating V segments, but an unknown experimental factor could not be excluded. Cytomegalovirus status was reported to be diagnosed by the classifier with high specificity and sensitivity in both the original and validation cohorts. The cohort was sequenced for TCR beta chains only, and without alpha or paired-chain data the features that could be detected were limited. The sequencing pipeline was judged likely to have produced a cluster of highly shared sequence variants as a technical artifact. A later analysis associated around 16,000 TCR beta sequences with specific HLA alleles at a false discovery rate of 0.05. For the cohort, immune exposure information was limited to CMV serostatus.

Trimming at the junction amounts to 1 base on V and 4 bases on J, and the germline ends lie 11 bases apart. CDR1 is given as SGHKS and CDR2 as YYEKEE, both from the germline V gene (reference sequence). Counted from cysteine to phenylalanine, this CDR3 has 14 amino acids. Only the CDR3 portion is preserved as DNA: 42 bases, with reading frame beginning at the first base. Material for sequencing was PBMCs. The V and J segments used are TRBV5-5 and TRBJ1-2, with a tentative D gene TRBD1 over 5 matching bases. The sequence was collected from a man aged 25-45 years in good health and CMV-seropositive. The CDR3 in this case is CASSLSGVGYGYTF. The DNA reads TGTGCCAGCAGCTTGTCGGGGGTAGGCTATGGCTACACCTTC.